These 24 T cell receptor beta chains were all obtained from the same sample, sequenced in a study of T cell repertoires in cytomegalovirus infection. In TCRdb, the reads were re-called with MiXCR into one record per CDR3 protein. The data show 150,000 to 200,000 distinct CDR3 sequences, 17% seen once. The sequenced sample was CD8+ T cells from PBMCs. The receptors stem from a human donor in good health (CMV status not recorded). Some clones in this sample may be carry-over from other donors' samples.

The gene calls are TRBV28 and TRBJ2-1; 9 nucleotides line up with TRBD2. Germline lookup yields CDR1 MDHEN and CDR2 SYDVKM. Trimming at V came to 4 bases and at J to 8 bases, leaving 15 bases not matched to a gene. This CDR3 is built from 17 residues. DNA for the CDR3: TGTGCCAGCAGTTCCCCGTTAGGGGCGGGAGGGCCGGATGAGCAGTTCTTC. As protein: CASSSPLGAGGPDEQFF.

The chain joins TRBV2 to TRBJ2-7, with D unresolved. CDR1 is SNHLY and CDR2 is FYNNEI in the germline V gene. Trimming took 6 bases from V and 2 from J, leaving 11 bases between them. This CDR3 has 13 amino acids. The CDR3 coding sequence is TGTGCCAGCAGCGCCGGACCAACCTACGAGCAGTACTTC. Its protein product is CASSAGPTYEQYF.

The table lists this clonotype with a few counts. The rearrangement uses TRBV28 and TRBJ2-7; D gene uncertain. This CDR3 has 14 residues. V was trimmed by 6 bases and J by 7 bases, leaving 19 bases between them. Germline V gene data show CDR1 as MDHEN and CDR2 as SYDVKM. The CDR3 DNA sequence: TGTGCCAGCAGGCCCGTTGGAGCTTTGAGGGAGCAGTACTTC. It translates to CASRPVGALREQYF.

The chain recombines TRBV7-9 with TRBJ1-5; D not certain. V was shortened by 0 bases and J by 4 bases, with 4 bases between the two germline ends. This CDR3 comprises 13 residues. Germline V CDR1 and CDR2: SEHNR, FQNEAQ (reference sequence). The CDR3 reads CASSLAYNQPQHF. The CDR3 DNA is TGTGCCAGCAGCTTAGCCTATAATCAGCCCCAGCATTTT.

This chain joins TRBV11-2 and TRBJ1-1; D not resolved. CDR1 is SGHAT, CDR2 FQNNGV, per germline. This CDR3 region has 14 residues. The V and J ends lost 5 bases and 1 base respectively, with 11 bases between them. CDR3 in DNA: TGTGCCAGCAGCCTTCAGACAAAGAACACTGAAGCTTTCTTT. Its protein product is CASSLQTKNTEAFF. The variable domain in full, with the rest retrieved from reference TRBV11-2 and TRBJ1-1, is EAGVAQSPRYKIIEKRQSVAFWCNPISGHATLYWYQQILGQGPKLLIQFQNNGVVDDSQLPKDRFSAERLKGVDSTLKIQPAKLEDSAVYLCASSLQTKNTEAFFGQGTRLTVV.

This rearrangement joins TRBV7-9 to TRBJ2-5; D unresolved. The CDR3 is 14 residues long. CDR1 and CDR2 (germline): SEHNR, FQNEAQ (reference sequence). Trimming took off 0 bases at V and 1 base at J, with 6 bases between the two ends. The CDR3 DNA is TGTGCCAGCAGCTTAGCTCCGAGCCAAGAGACCCAGTACTTC. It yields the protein CASSLAPSQETQYF.

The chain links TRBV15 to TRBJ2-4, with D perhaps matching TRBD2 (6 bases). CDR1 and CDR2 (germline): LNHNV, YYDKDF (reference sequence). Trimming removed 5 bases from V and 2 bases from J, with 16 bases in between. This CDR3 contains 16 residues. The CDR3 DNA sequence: TGTGCCACCAGCCCGGAGGGAGGAGTGACCAAAAACATTCAGTACTTC. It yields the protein CATSPEGGVTKNIQYF.

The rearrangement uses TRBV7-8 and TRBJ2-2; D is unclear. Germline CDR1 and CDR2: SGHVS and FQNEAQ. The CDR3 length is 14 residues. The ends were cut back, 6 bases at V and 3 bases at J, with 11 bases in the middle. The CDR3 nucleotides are TGTGCCAGCAGTGTAAGAAGGGACACCGGGGAGCTGTTTTTT. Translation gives CASSVRRDTGELFF. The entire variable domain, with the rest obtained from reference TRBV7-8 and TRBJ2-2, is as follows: GAGVSQSPRYKVAKRGQDVALRCDPISGHVSLFWYQQALGQGPEFLTYFQNEAQLDKSGLPSDRFFAERPEGSVSTLKIQRTQQEDSAVYLCASSVRRDTGELFFGEGSRLTVL.

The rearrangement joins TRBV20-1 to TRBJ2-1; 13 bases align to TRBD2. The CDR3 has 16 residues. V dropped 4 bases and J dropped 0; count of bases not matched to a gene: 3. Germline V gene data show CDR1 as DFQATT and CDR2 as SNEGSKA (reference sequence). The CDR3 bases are TGCAGTGCTACCTGGACTAGCGGGAGCTCCTACAATGAGCAGTTCTTC. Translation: CSATWTSGSSYNEQFF.

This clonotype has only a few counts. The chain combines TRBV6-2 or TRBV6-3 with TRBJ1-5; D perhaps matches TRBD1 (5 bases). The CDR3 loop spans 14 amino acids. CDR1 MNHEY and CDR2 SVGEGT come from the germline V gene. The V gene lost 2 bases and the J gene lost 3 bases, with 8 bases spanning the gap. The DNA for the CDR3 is TGTGCCAGCAGTTACCCGGGGGTCAATCAGCCCCAGCATTTT. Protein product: CASSYPGVNQPQHF.

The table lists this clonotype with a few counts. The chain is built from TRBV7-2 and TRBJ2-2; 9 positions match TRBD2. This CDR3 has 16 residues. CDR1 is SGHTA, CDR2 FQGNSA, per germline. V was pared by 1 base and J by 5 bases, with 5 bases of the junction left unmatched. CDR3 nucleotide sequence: TGTGCCAGCAGCTTAGGAGGCGGGAGGGGGACCGGGGAGCTGTTTTTT. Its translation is CASSLGGGRGTGELFF.

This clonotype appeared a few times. CDR3 DNA sequence: TGTGCCAGCAGTTCCGGCGGGGGGGGCAATCAGCCCCAGCATTTT. This gives the protein CASSSGGGGNQPQHF. The chain recombines TRBV6-2 or TRBV6-3 with TRBJ1-5, with a weak D call TRBD1 (5 bases). Per the germline V gene, CDR1 is MNHEY and CDR2 is SVGEGT. V lost 4 bases and J lost 2, with 12 bases in between. This CDR3 contains 15 residues.

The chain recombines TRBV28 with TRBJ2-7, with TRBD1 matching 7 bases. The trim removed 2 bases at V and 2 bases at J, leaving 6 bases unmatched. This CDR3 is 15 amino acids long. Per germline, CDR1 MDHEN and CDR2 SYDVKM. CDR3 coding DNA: TGTGCCAGCAGTTTAGGCCCTGGGACAGCCTACGAGCAGTACTTC. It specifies CASSLGPGTAYEQYF.

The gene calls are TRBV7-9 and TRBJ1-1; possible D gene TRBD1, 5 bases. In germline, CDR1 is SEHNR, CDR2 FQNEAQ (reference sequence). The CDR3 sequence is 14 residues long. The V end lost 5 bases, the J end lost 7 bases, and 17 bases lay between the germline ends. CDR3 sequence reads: CASSPNGAGSEAFF. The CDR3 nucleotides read TGTGCCAGCAGCCCCAACGGGGCTGGGAGTGAAGCTTTCTTT.

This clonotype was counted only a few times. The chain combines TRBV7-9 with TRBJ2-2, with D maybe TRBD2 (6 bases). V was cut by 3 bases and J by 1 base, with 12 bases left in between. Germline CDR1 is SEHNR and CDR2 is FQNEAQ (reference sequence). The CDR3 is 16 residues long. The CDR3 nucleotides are TGTGCCAGCAGCTTTAAAGACGGGGGGAACACCGGGGAGCTGTTTTTT. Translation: CASSFKDGGNTGELFF.

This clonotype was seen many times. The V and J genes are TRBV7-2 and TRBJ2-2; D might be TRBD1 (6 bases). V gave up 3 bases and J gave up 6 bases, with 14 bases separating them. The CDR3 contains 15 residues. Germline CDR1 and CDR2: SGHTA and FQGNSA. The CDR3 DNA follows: TGTGCCAGCAGCTTGAACAGGGAGCCCCCCGGGGAGCTGTTTTTT. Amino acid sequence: CASSLNREPPGELFF.

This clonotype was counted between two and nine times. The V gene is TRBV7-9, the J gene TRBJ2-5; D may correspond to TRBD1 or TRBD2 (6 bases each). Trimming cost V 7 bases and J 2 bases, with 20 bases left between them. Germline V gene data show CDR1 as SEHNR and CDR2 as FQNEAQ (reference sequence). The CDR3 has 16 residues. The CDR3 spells CASTPTGGEPQETQYF. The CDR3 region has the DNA TGTGCCAGCACCCCAACCGGGGGCGAACCGCAAGAGACCCAGTACTTC.

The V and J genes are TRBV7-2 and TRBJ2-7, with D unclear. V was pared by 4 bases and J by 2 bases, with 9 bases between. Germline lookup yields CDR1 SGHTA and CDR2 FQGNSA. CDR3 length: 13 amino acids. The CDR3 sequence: CASSWIGTYEQYF. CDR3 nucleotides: TGTGCCAGCAGCTGGATAGGCACCTACGAGCAGTACTTC. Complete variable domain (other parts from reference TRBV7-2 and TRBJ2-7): GAGVSQSPSNKVTEKGKDVELRCDPISGHTALYWYRQSLGQGLEFLIYFQGNSAPDKSGLPSDRFSAERTGGSVSTLTIQRTQQEDSAVYLCASSWIGTYEQYFGPGTRLTVT.

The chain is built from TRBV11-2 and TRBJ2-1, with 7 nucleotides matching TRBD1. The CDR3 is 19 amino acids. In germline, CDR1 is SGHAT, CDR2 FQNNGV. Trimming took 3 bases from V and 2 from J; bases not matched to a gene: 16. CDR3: CASSFRRPVTGNPYNEQFF. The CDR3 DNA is TGTGCCAGCAGCTTCCGACGACCAGTGACAGGGAACCCCTACAATGAGCAGTTCTTC.

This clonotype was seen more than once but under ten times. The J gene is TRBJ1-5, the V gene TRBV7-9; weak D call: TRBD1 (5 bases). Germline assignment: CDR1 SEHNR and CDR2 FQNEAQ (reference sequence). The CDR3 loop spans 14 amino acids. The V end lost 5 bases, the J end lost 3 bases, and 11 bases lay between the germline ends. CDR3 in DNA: TGTGCCAGCAGCCAGGAAGGGGACAATCAGCCCCAGCATTTT. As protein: CASSQEGDNQPQHF.

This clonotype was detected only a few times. CDR3 in amino acids: CSVKQASGANVLTF. The DNA of the CDR3 is TGCAGCGTAAAACAGGCCTCTGGGGCCAACGTCCTGACTTTC. The chain uses TRBV29-1 and TRBJ2-6; D is perhaps TRBD1 (5 bases). The CDR3 spans 14 residues. Germline V CDR1 and CDR2: SQVTM, ANQGSEA. V gave up 6 bases and J gave up 0 bases, with 9 bases separating them.

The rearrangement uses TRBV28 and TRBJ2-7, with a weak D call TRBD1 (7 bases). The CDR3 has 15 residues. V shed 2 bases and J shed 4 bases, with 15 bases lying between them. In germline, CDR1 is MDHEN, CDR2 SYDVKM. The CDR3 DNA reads TGTGCCAGCAGTTTAAGTCAGGGGGGAAGGTACGAGCAGTACTTC. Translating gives CASSLSQGGRYEQYF.

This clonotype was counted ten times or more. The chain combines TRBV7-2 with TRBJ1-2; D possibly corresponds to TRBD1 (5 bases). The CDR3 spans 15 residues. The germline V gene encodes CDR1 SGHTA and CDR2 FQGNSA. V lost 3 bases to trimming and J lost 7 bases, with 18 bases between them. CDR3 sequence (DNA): TGTGCCAGCAGCTTCCACGACAGATCGGGGAGTGGCTACACCTTC. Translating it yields CASSFHDRSGSGYTF.

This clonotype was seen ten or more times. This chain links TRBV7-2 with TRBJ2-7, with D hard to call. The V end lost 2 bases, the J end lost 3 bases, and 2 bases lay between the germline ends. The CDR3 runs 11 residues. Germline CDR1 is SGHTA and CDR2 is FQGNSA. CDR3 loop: CASSLNYEQYF. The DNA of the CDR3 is TGTGCCAGCAGCTTAAACTACGAGCAGTACTTC.